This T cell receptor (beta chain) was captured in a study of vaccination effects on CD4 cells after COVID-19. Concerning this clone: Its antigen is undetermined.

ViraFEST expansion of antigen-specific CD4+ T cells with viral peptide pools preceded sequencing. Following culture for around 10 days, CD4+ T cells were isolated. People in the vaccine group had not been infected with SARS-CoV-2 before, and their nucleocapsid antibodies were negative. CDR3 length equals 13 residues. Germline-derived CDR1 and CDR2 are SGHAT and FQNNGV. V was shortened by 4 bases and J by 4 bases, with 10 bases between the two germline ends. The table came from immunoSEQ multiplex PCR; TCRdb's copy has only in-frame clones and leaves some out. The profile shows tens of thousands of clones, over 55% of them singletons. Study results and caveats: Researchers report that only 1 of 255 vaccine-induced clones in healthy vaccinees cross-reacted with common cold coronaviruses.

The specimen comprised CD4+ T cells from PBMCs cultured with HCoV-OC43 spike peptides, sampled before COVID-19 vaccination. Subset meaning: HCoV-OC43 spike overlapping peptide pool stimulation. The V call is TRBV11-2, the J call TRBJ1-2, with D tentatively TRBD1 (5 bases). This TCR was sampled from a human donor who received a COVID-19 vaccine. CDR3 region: CASSSGTRYGYTF. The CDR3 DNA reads TGTGCCAGCAGCTCAGGGACCCGCTATGGCTACACCTTC.